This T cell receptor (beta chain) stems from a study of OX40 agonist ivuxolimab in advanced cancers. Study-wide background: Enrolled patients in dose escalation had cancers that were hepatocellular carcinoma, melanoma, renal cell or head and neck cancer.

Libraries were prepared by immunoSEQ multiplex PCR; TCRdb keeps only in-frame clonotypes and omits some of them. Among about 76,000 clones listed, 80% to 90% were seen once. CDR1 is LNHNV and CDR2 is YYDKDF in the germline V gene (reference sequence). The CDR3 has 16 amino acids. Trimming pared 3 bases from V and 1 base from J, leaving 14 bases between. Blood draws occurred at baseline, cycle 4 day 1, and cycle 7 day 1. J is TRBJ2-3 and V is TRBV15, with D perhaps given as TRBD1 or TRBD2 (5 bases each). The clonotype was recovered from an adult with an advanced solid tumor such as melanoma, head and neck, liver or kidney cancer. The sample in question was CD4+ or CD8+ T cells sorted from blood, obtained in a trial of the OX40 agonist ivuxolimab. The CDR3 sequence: CATSSRDGRGTDTQYF. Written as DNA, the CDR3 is TGTGCCACCAGCAGCCGGGACGGTCGCGGCACAGATACGCAGTATTTT. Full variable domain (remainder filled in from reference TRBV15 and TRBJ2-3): DAMVIQNPRYQVTQFGKPVTLSCSQTLNHNVMYWYQQKSSQAPKLLFHYYDKDFNNEADTPDNFQSRRPNTSFCFLDIRSPGLGDTAMYLCATSSRDGRGTDTQYFGPGTRLTVL.